The 6 T cell receptor beta chains listed next were all sequenced from one sample in a study of identical twins. TCRdb analysed the 5' RACE reads with MiXCR anew, one entry per CDR3 protein. The sample records under 300,000 distinct CDR3 sequences, 12% being singletons. These data were likewise used in another study, on yellow fever vaccine responses in identical twins.

Material for sequencing was memory (CD45RO+) T cells sorted from blood. Every receptor here comes from a woman under 30 in good health.

As DNA, the CDR3 is TGTGCCAGCAGTGGCACTAATTGGGCTGAGCAGTTCTTC. Residues: CASSGTNWAEQFF. The chain couples TRBV25-1 to TRBJ2-1; D is unresolved. In germline, CDR1 is MGHDK, CDR2 SYGVNS. The length of the CDR3 is 13 residues. V lost 4 bases and J 9 bases, leaving 13 bases between the germline ends.

This clonotype was recorded many times. V and J are TRBV29-1 and TRBJ2-1; D remains ambiguous. This CDR3 is built from 9 residues. Germline assignment: CDR1 SQVTM and CDR2 ANQGSEA. V was clipped by 3 bases and J by 15 bases, with 9 bases between them. DNA of the CDR3: TGCAGCGTTGAGCCCGGCGGGTTCTTC. Encoded protein: CSVEPGGFF.

The V call is TRBV6-5, the J call TRBJ1-2; 11 bases align to TRBD1. Germline loops: CDR1 MNHEY, CDR2 SVGAGI. Trimming cost V 4 bases and J 7 bases; bases outside gene matches: 2. This CDR3 is built from 13 residues. The CDR3 is CASSSGQGVGYTF. The CDR3, as DNA: TGTGCCAGCAGTTCGGGACAGGGGGTTGGCTACACCTTC.

This clonotype was found many times. V and J are TRBV6-1 and TRBJ2-3; TRBD2 matches at 12 bases. The germline V gene has CDR1 MNHNS and CDR2 SASEGT. V shed 6 bases, J shed 0 bases, and the junction held 1 base outside the gene matches. This CDR3 is 15 amino acids long. The DNA for the CDR3 is TGTGCCAGCAGGGGGACTAGCGGGAGCACAGATACGCAGTATTTT. Translating gives CASRGTSGSTDTQYF.

The CDR3 DNA reads as TGTGCCAGCAGCCAAGGAGGCAAGCAGTACTTC. Protein product: CASSQGGKQYF. The chain combines TRBV3-1 with TRBJ2-7, with D hard to call. Germline CDR1 LGHDT, CDR2 YNNKEL (reference sequence). This CDR3 is built from 11 residues. V was pared by 1 base and J by 8 bases, with 6 bases between.

In DNA, the CDR3 is TGTGCCAGCAGCTCACAACAGGTGATGAACACTGAAGCTTTCTTT. Amino acid sequence: CASSSQQVMNTEAFF. V gene TRBV7-2 combines with J gene TRBJ1-1; D may be TRBD1 (5 bases). The V gene lost 4 bases and the J gene lost 0 bases, with 12 bases spanning the gap. The CDR3 length is 15 residues. Germline V gene sequence: CDR1 SGHTA, CDR2 FQGNSA.